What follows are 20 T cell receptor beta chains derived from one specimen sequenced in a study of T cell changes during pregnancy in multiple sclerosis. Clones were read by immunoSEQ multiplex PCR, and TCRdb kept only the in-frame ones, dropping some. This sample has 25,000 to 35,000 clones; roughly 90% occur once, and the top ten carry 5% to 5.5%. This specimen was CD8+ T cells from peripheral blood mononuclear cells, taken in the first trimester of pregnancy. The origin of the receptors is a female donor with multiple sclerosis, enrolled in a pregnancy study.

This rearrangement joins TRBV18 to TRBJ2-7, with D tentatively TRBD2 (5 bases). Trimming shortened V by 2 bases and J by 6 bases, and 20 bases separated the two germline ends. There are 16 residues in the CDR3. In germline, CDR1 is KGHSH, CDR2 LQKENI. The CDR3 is CASSPVPPGIRSEQYF. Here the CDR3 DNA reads TGTGCCAGCTCACCAGTGCCCCCCGGGATCCGTAGCGAGCAGTACTTC.

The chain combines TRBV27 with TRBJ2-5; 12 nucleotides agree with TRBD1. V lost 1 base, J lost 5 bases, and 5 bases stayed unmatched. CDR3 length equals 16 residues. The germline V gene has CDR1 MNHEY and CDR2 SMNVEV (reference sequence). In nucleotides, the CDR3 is TGTGCCAGCAGTTTATACGGGACAGGGGGCGGGGAGACCCAGTACTTC. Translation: CASSLYGTGGGETQYF.

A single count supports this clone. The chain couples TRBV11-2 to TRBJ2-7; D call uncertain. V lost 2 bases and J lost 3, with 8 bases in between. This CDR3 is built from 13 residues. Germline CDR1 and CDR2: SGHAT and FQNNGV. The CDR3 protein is CASSLTADYEQYF. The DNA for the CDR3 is TGTGCCAGCAGCTTAACGGCGGACTACGAGCAGTACTTC.

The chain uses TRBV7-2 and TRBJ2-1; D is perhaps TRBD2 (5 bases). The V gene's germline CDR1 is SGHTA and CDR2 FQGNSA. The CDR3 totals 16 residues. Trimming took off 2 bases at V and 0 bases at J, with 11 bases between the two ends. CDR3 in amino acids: CASSLSGSPSYNEQFF. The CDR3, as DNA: TGTGCCAGCAGCTTATCGGGGAGCCCCTCCTACAATGAGCAGTTCTTC.

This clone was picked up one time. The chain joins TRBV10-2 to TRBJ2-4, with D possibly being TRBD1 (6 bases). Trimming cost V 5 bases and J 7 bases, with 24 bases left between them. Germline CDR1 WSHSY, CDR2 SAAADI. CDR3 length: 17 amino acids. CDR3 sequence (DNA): TGCGCCAGCAGTCACCCCCATTGGGGGCAAACAAGGAACATTCAGTACTTC. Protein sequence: CASSHPHWGQTRNIQYF.

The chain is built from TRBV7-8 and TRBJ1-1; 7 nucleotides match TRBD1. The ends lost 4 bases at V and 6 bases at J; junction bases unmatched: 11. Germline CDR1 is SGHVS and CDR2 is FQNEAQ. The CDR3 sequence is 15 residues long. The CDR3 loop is CASSSPFTGDAEAFF. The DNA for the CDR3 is TGTGCCAGCAGCTCGCCCTTCACAGGGGATGCTGAAGCTTTCTTT.

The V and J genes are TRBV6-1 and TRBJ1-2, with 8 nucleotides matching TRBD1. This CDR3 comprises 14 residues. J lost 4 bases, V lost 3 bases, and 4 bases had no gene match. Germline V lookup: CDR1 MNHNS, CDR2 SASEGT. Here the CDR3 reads CASSETGEVYGYTF. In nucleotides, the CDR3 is TGTGCCAGCAGTGAGACAGGGGAAGTCTATGGCTACACCTTC.

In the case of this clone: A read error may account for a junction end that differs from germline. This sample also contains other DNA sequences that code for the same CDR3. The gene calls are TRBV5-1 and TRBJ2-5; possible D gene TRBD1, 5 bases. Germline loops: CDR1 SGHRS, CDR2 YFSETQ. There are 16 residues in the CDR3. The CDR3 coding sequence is TGCGCCAGCAGCTTGAGGGGTCGACCGTACCAAGAGACCCAATACTTC. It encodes CASSLRGRPYQETQYF.

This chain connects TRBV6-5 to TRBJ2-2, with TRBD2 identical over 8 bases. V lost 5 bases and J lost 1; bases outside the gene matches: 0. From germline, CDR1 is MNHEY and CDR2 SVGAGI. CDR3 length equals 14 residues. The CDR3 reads CASSTSGNTGELFF. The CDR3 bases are TGTGCCAGCAGTACTAGCGGGAACACCGGGGAGCTGTTTTTT.

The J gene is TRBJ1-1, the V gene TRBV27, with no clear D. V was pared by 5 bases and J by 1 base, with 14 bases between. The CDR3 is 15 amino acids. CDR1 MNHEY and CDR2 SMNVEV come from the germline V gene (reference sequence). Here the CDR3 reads CASSPLSGGNTEAFF. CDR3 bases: TGTGCCAGCAGTCCCCTTAGTGGAGGGAACACTGAAGCTTTCTTT.

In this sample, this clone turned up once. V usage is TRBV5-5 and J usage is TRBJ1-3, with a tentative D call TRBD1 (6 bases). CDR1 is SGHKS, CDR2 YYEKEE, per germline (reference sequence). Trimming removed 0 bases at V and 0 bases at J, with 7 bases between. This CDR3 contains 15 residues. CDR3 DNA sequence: TGTGCCAGCAGCTTGGACAGGGCCTCTGGAAACACCATATATTTT. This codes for CASSLDRASGNTIYF.

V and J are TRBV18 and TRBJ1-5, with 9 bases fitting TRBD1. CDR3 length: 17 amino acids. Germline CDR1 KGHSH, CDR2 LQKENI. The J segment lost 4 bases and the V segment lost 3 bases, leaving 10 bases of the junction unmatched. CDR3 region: CASSPRGIGQGNQPQHF. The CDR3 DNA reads TGTGCCAGCTCACCGAGGGGGATTGGACAGGGGAATCAGCCCCAGCATTTT.

This CDR3 is CASSVAPTLPLEAFF. CDR3 bases: TGTGCCAGCAGCGTAGCTCCGACTTTGCCCCTTGAAGCTTTCTTT. The rearrangement joins TRBV9 to TRBJ1-1; D not resolved. V was trimmed by 0 bases and J by 7 bases, leaving 16 bases between them. CDR1 and CDR2 (germline): SGDLS, YYNGEE. The CDR3 consists of 15 residues.

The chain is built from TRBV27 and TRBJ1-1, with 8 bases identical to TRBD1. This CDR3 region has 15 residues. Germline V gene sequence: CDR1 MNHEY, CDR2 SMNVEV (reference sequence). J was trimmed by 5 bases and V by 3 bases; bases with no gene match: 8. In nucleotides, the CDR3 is TGTGCCAGCAGTTTTACCGGGACAGGTGGGACTGAAGCTTTCTTT. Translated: CASSFTGTGGTEAFF.

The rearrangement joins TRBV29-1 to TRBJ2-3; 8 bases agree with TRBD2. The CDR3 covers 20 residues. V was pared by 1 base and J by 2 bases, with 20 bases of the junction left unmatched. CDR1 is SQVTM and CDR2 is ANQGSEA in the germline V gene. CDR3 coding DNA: TGCAGCGTTGAAGGTTTATCAGATTTGGGTCAGCGGGAGTACACAGATACGCAGTATTTT. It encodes CSVEGLSDLGQREYTDTQYF.

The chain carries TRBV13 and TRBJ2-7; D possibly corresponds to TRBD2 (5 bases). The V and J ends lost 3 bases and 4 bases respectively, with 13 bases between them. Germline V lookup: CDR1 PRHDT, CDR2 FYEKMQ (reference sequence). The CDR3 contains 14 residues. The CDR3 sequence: CASSLQTKRYEQYF. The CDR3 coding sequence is TGTGCCAGCAGCTTGCAGACTAAGCGGTACGAGCAGTACTTC.

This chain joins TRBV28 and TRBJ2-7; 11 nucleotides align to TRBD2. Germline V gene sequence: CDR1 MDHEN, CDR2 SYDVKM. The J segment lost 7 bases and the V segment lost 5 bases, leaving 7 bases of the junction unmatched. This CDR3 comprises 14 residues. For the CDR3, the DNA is TGTGCCAGCAGTATAGCGGGAGGGCCAGGTGAGCAGTACTTC. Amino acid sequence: CASSIAGGPGEQYF.

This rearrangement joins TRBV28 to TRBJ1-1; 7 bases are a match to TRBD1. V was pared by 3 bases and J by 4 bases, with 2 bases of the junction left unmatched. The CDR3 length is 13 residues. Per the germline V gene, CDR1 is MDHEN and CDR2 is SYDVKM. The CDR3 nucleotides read TGTGCCAGCAGTTTCTACAGGGGCACTGAAGCTTTCTTT. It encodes CASSFYRGTEAFF.

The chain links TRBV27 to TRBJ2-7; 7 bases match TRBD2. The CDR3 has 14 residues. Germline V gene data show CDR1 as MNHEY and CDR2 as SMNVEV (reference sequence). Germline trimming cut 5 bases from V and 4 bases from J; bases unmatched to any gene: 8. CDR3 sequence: CASSAERGPYEQYF. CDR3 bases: TGTGCCAGCAGTGCCGAGCGGGGCCCTTACGAGCAGTACTTC.

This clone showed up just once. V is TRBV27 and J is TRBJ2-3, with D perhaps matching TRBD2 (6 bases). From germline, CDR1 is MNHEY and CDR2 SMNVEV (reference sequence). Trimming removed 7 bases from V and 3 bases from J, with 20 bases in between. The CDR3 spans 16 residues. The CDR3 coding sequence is TGTGCCAGCACCTCCTTAGCGGTTTTAAGGACAGATACGCAGTATTTT. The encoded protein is CASTSLAVLRTDTQYF.